The 14 T cell receptor beta chains presented below share a single source sample, sequenced in a study of early T cells in non-severe SARS-CoV-2 infection. TCRdb processed the 5' RACE reads anew with MiXCR; each CDR3 protein has one entry. The sample comprises about 50,000 distinct CDR3 sequences, roughly 8.8% of which are singletons, and approximately 15% rests with the top ten. Sequenced material: whole blood. These TCRs come from an adult who was a healthcare worker with PCR-confirmed SARS-CoV-2 infection or an uninfected control (not recorded which).

As for this clonotype: This may arise from a read error, as a much more abundant clone is one base away. This chain uses TRBV12-3 or TRBV12-4 with TRBJ2-4; perhaps D is TRBD1 or TRBD2 (5 bases each). The CDR3 covers 13 residues. Trimming took 5 bases from V and 11 from J, leaving 16 bases between them. The CDR3 bases are TGTGCCAGCAGTCTCCCAGGGTCGGACTTTCAGTACTTC. Translated, it gives CASSLPGSDFQYF.

This clonotype was seen at least ten times. V usage is TRBV20-1 and J usage is TRBJ1-1; D is uncertain. Germline-derived CDR1 and CDR2 are DFQATT and SNEGSKA (reference sequence). Trimming removed 0 bases from V and 3 bases from J, with 5 bases in between. The CDR3 length is 12 residues. In DNA form, the CDR3 reads TGCAGTGCTAGAGAGAGGGACACTGAAGCTTTCTTT. Translating gives CSARERDTEAFF.

This clonotype came up many times. The CDR3, as DNA: TGCGCCAGCAGCTTGGCGGCTCCCTTGAACACTGAAGCTTTCTTT. This encodes CASSLAAPLNTEAFF. The chain joins TRBV5-1 to TRBJ1-1; no clear D. Trimming took 0 bases from V and 0 from J, leaving 9 bases between them. CDR1 is SGHRS and CDR2 is YFSETQ in the germline V gene. This CDR3 has 15 residues.

V is TRBV29-1 and J is TRBJ1-2; no clear D. The V gene lost 3 bases and the J gene lost 8 bases, with 10 bases spanning the gap. Germline CDR1 SQVTM, CDR2 ANQGSEA. The CDR3 runs 11 residues. CDR3 in amino acids: CSVETGWGYTF. The CDR3 nucleotides are TGCAGCGTTGAGACCGGGTGGGGCTACACCTTC.

This clonotype was detected many times. This chain connects TRBV7-2 to TRBJ2-7; D remains ambiguous. The CDR3 runs 13 residues. In germline, CDR1 is SGHTA, CDR2 FQGNSA. The ends were cut back, 0 bases at V and 1 base at J, with 4 bases in the middle. CDR3 sequence (DNA): TGTGCCAGCAGCTTAGCCGGGTCCTACGAGCAGTACTTC. Amino acid sequence: CASSLAGSYEQYF.

The chain combines TRBV7-8 with TRBJ2-7; 14 bases are shared with TRBD2. CDR3 size: 17 residues. The V gene end was trimmed by 5 bases and the J gene end by 6 bases; junction bases not matched to a gene: 12. Germline V lookup: CDR1 SGHVS, CDR2 FQNEAQ. Written as DNA, the CDR3 is TGTGCCAGCAGCCGATCGGGGACTAGCGGGAGTATGGCCGAGCAGTACTTC. Protein: CASSRSGTSGSMAEQYF.

The chain links TRBV20-1 to TRBJ2-1; 7 nucleotides align to TRBD2. The germline gives CDR1 DFQATT, CDR2 SNEGSKA (reference sequence). The CDR3 has 14 amino acids. Germline trimming cut 3 bases from V and 4 bases from J; bases unmatched to any gene: 6. The CDR3 nucleotides read TGCAGTGCTAGGTCCAGCGGGGCTTACAATGAGCAGTTCTTC. This translates into CSARSSGAYNEQFF.

The gene calls are TRBV20-1 and TRBJ2-7; 10 bases map to TRBD2. The CDR3 contains 14 residues. Trimming removed 1 base from V and 6 bases from J; junction bases left unmatched: 6. Germline CDR1 and CDR2: DFQATT and SNEGSKA (reference sequence). This CDR3 is CSARGLAGAGEQYF. The DNA of the CDR3 is TGCAGTGCTAGAGGCCTAGCGGGAGCTGGCGAGCAGTACTTC.

The chain is built from TRBV19 and TRBJ1-5, with D possibly being TRBD1 (6 bases). CDR3 length: 14 residues. Germline V gene sequence: CDR1 LNHDA, CDR2 SQIVND (reference sequence). The V end was cut by 8 bases, the J end by 5 bases, with 16 bases between. The CDR3 sequence: CASEPGDAYQPQHF. CDR3 DNA: TGTGCCAGTGAACCAGGGGATGCCTATCAGCCCCAGCATTTT.

This clonotype came up many times. J is TRBJ2-1 and V is TRBV6-5; D not resolved. V lost 2 bases and J lost 2, with 10 bases in between. CDR1 MNHEY and CDR2 SVGAGI come from the germline V gene. The CDR3 contains 15 residues. CDR3 sequence: CASSYGLPPYNEQFF. As DNA, the CDR3 is TGTGCCAGCAGTTACGGGCTACCACCCTACAATGAGCAGTTCTTC.

The sample holds many counts of this clonotype. The chain joins TRBV6-1 to TRBJ2-2, with 8 nucleotides matching TRBD2. V lost 4 bases and J lost 0; bases outside the gene matches: 7. The CDR3 covers 17 residues. CDR1 is MNHNS and CDR2 is SASEGT in the germline V gene. CDR3 sequence: CASSVASGPTNTGELFF. The CDR3 DNA follows: TGTGCCAGCAGTGTGGCTAGCGGGCCAACGAACACCGGGGAGCTGTTTTTT.

This clonotype was detected a few times. The chain is built from TRBV5-1 and TRBJ1-1; no definite D call. There are 13 residues in the CDR3. V was clipped by 5 bases and J by 0 bases, with 8 bases between them. The V gene's germline CDR1 is SGHRS and CDR2 YFSETQ. The CDR3 loop is CASRLTLNTEAFF. The CDR3 coding sequence is TGCGCCAGCAGGCTTACTCTGAACACTGAAGCTTTCTTT.

This clonotype was counted a few times. This chain connects TRBV27 to TRBJ1-2; no definite D call. The CDR3 covers 15 residues. The V end was cut by 2 bases, the J end by 0 bases, with 10 bases between. The germline CDR1 and CDR2 sequences are MNHEY and SMNVEV (reference sequence). The CDR3 reads CASSLKAETNYGYTF. CDR3 sequence (DNA): TGTGCCAGCAGTTTAAAGGCAGAAACTAACTATGGCTACACCTTC.

At least ten counts were recorded for this clonotype. This chain links TRBV29-1 with TRBJ1-4; D gene unclear. Trimming left V 7 bases short and J 0 bases short, with 12 bases between. The CDR3 contains 14 residues. The germline gives CDR1 SQVTM, CDR2 ANQGSEA. This chain's CDR3 is CSAQDEATNEKLFF. The CDR3 nucleotides are TGCAGCGCCCAAGACGAAGCAACTAATGAAAAACTGTTTTTT.